The rows below give T cell receptor beta chains drawn from one sample of a study of blood T cell repertoires in COVID-19. Sequenced by immunoSEQ multiplex PCR; TCRdb stores in-frame clones only, minus some. The sample holds just under 250,000 clones, around 88% seen once. Sequencing input: peripheral blood. The receptors were gathered from a woman under 40 who had recovered from COVID-19. Each CDR3 is given with its conserved first and last residue. Clone sizes are given selectively: once, few, many, or a class where the clone is expanded.

TRBJ1-5	-	TRBV15	CATSRLGGTADSGNQPQHF
TRBJ2-1	-	TRBV18	CASSLFGQGGFNEQFF
TRBJ2-3	-	TRBV4-2	CASSQAMGGADTQYF
TRBJ1-2	-	TRBV6-5	CASQPGQFFYGYTF
TRBJ1-1	-	TRBV19	CASSIWGVPEAFF
TRBJ1-5	-	TRBV6-6	CASSYHAANQPQHF
TRBJ1-6	-	TRBV28	CASSLIAGKNSPLHF
TRBJ2-5	-	TRBV9	CASSVGSGRGETQYF
TRBJ2-1	-	TRBV3-1/TRBV3-2	CASSFSPGLAGVGQFF
TRBJ2-7	-	TRBV6-6	CASSPRQGAAYEQYF
TRBJ2-5	-	TRBV2	CAGSIGQQETQYF
TRBJ1-1	-	TRBV11-2	CASSRMPGIMNTEAFF
TRBJ1-4	-	TRBV10-3	CAIGREKLFF
TRBJ1-2	-	TRBV4-1	CASSQDRRQGSGVDGYTF
TRBJ2-7	-	TRBV5-6	CASSLDRDTEQYF
TRBJ1-2	-	TRBV4-2	CASSQAPIGDRDSSYGYTF
TRBJ2-3	-	TRBV5-1	CASSFSGSTDTQYF
TRBJ1-5	-	TRBV19	CASTGLKNQPQHF
TRBJ2-3	-	TRBV19	CASSIEASGDTQYF
TRBJ1-1	-	TRBV29-1	CSVGRGQANTEAFF
TRBJ2-5	-	TRBV11-1	CASSPGQGGQTQYF
TRBJ2-1	-	TRBV18	CASSPAGLGYNEQFF
TRBJ2-1	-	TRBV5-4	CASSLYGEQFF
TRBJ2-5	-	TRBV2	CASIHGLGGPETQYF
TRBJ2-7	-	TRBV4-1	CASSREEGVEEQYF
TRBJ2-3	-	TRBV3-1/TRBV3-2	CASSQPGLEVNTQYF
TRBJ1-2	-	TRBV6-6	CASQSLTGRSSYGYTF
TRBJ1-2	-	TRBV5-1	CASSNPGQGAPGYGYTF
TRBJ1-2	few	TRBV2	CASRTGGYGYTF
TRBJ2-1	-	TRBV18	CASSPSLGDYEQFF
TRBJ1-2	-	TRBV4-1	CASSQSRSRGYTF
TRBJ2-1	-	TRBV9	CASSVGDNNEQFF
TRBJ2-2	-	TRBV6-5	CASSTRSRDGELFF
TRBJ2-2	-	TRBV5-8	CASSSGQGWTGELFF
TRBJ1-1	-	TRBV30	CAWKNYRETEAFF
TRBJ2-5	few	TRBV11-2	CASSLAPRTSGGETQYF
TRBJ1-2	few	TRBV6-4	CASAEMAGANYGYTF
TRBJ2-7	-	TRBV7-9	CASSLDSAGGFGYEQYF
TRBJ2-4	-	TRBV24-1	CATSEGPGGAKNIQYF
TRBJ2-1	-	TRBV6-5	CASTSSGGAGNEQFF
TRBJ1-1	-	TRBV6-2/TRBV6-3	CASSYRQVGTEAFF
TRBJ1-5	-	TRBV12-3/TRBV12-4	CASSSGIQPQHF
TRBJ2-7	-	TRBV9	CASSGGHQNYEQYF
TRBJ2-3	once	TRBV11-2	CASSETGRYPDTQYF
TRBJ1-6	-	TRBV6-2/TRBV6-3	CASSGGSSYNSPLHF
TRBJ1-4	few	TRBV4-1	CASSQLGSSEKLFF
TRBJ2-5	-	TRBV18	CASSPRDTITQETQYF
TRBJ1-6	-	TRBV27	CASSDRASPNSPLHF
TRBJ2-3	-	TRBV7-2	CASSFLAGGLSTDTQYF
TRBJ1-6	-	TRBV25-1	CASSALDRERNSPLHF
TRBJ2-5	-	TRBV15	CATEGETETQYF
TRBJ1-4	-	TRBV9	CASSVALGTNEKLFF
TRBJ2-2	few	TRBV7-9	CGCQGTSNTGELFF
TRBJ2-7	-	TRBV19	CASSIGPTGYYEQYF
TRBJ2-3	-	TRBV12-3/TRBV12-4	CASSPRGIDTQYF
TRBJ2-3	once	TRBV19	CASKDPGLAGGTDTQYF
TRBJ2-1	-	TRBV10-2	CASSVLGGNEQFF
TRBJ2-5	-	TRBV9	CASSTGTGLGETQYF
TRBJ2-3	-	TRBV27	CASSSPSGGARADTQYF
TRBJ1-6	-	TRBV2	CARNSGGGNSPLHF